This TCR beta chain is from a study of OX40 agonist ivuxolimab in advanced cancers. Profiling relied on immunoSEQ multiplex PCR, and the TCRdb table lists in-frame clones only, not all of them. The data hold fewer than 25,000 clones, with approximately 89% observed a single time. Looked up from germline, CDR1 is SGHNT and CDR2 is YYREEE (reference sequence). With V trimmed by 1 base and J by 3 bases, 5 bases remained unmatched. The CDR3 is made up of 15 amino acids. The receptor was derived from an adult with an advanced solid tumor such as melanoma, head and neck, liver or kidney cancer. The sample consisted of CD4+ or CD8+ T cells sorted from blood, taken in a trial of the OX40 agonist ivuxolimab. V is TRBV5-4 and J is TRBJ1-2, with 8 bases that match TRBD1. Here the CDR3 reads CASSLPGGFDYGYTF. CDR3 DNA sequence: TGTGCCAGCAGCTTGCCAGGGGGCTTTGACTATGGCTACACCTTC. Based on the CDR3 plus reference TRBV5-4 and TRBJ1-2, the full variable domain is ETGVTQSPTHLIKTRGQQVTLRCSSQSGHNTVSWYQQALGQGPQFIFQYYREEENGRGNFPPRFSGLQFPNYSSELNVNALELDDSALYLCASSLPGGFDYGYTFGSGTRLTVV.